The rows below give T cell receptor beta chains drawn from one sample of a study of CD8 T cells in Susac syndrome. TCRdb used MiXCR to reprocess the immunoSEQ multiplex PCR reads, holding one entry per CDR3 protein. The table includes some 150,000 distinct CDR3 sequences, approximately 95% detected once. The sequencing input was CD8+ T cells from PBMCs. These receptors all stem from a human donor in good health. The CDR3 runs from the conserved cysteine through the conserved F or W. A D gene is named only where the DNA matches it firmly. Rows may omit the clone size; those that give it use once, few, many or a size class.

cdr3_nt	cdr3_aa	d_call	clone_size	v_call	j_call
TGTGCCAGCAGTTCACTGACAGGGGACGAGCAGTACTTC	CASSSLTGDEQYF	TRBD1	-	TRBV6-6	TRBJ2-7
TGTGCCAGCAGCCTGTATCAGGCTGAAGCTTTCTTT	CASSLYQAEAFF	-	-	TRBV7-2	TRBJ1-1
TGTGCCAGCAGTTTAGCGATGAGGGCCGTAATCAGCTCCTACGAGCAGTACTTC	CASSLAMRAVISSYEQYF	-	-	TRBV12-3/TRBV12-4	TRBJ2-7
TGCAGCGCCCTCGACAGGGCAATGAACACTGAAGCTTTCTTT	CSALDRAMNTEAFF	TRBD1	-	TRBV29-1	TRBJ1-1
TGTGCCAGCAGTTTATCTCAGCTGAATGAGCAGTTCTTC	CASSLSQLNEQFF	-	-	TRBV27	TRBJ2-1
TGTGCCAGCAATGACCCCTACGAGCAGTACTTC	CASNDPYEQYF	-	-	TRBV28	TRBJ2-7
TGCAGCGCGACAGCTATGAACACTGAAGCTTTCTTT	CSATAMNTEAFF	-	-	TRBV29-1	TRBJ1-1
TGTGCCAGCAGTAGGACAGGGGAGAATGGCTACACCTTC	CASSRTGENGYTF	TRBD1	-	TRBV27	TRBJ1-2
TGTGCCAGCAGCGCGACAGGGATGGGGGCTTTCTTT	CASSATGMGAFF	TRBD1	-	TRBV13	TRBJ1-1
TGTGCCAGCAGCTTTTATCACAAAGCCTACGAGCAGTACTTC	CASSFYHKAYEQYF	-	-	TRBV13	TRBJ2-7
TGTGCCAGCAAGGGGGGAGCCGCTAGCGAGCAGTACTTC	CASKGGAASEQYF	-	-	TRBV27	TRBJ2-7
TGTGCCAGCAGCCAAGCAGCCTTAGCGGGTAGCTCCTACAATGAGCAGTTCTTC	CASSQAALAGSSYNEQFF	TRBD2	-	TRBV4-2	TRBJ2-1
TGTGCCAGCAGCTTAAGGGCCGACGAGCAGTACTTC	CASSLRADEQYF	-	-	TRBV7-9	TRBJ2-7
TGTGCCAGCAGTTTGGGGGCCGCCAGTCCCCAGCATTTT	CASSLGAASPQHF	-	few	TRBV6-1	TRBJ1-5
TGTGCCAGCAGTTTTGGGACTGAGCAGTACTTC	CASSFGTEQYF	-	-	TRBV27	TRBJ2-7
TGTGCCAGCAGCCAAGTGGGACTAGGAGGGGAGACCCAGTACTTC	CASSQVGLGGETQYF	TRBD2	-	TRBV3-1	TRBJ2-5
TGTGCCAGCAGCTTAGGGGGGGTTTCTGGGGCCAACGTCCTGACTTTC	CASSLGGVSGANVLTF	-	-	TRBV7-6	TRBJ2-6
TGTGCCTGGAGTGATAAGGCAGATACGCAGTATTTT	CAWSDKADTQYF	-	-	TRBV30	TRBJ2-3
TGTGCCAGCAGCTCGGGATTACTGTTGAACACTGAAGCTTTCTTT	CASSSGLLLNTEAFF	-	-	TRBV7-9	TRBJ1-1
TGTGCCAGCAGTTTTGGGGGGTTCACTGAAGCTTTCTTT	CASSFGGFTEAFF	-	-	TRBV27	TRBJ1-1
TGCAGTGCTAGATCTCTAGCGACGAGCACCGGGGAGCTGTTTTTT	CSARSLATSTGELFF	-	-	TRBV20-1	TRBJ2-2
TGTGCCAGCAGTACCAGAGTCTACGAGCAGTACTTC	CASSTRVYEQYF	-	-	TRBV12-3/TRBV12-4	TRBJ2-7
TGTGCCAGCTCAGCCGGGACAGGGGAAGATACGCAGTATTTT	CASSAGTGEDTQYF	TRBD1	-	TRBV18	TRBJ2-3
TGCAGTGCTAGGTGGGGACTCGGGGATCAGCCCCAGCATTTT	CSARWGLGDQPQHF	-	-	TRBV20-1	TRBJ1-5
TGTGCCAGCAGTCCAAGAACAGGGGTCCAAGAGACCCAGTACTTC	CASSPRTGVQETQYF	TRBD1	-	TRBV27	TRBJ2-5